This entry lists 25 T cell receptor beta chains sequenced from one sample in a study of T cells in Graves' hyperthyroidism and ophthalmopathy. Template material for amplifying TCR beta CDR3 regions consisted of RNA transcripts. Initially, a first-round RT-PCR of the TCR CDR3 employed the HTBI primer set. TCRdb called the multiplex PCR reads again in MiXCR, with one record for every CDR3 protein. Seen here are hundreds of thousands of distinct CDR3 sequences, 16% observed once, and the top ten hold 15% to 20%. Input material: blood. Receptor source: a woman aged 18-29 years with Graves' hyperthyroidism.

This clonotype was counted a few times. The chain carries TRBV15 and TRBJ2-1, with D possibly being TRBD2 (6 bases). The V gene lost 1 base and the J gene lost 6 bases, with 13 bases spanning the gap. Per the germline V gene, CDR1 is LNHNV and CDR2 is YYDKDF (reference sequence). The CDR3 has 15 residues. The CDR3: CATSRVGGAGNEQFF. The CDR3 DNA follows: TGTGCCACCAGCAGAGTCGGGGGAGCGGGCAATGAGCAGTTCTTC.

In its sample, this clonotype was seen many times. CDR3 sequence: CSARDKKDYGYTF. The DNA for the CDR3 is TGCAGTGCTAGAGATAAGAAGGATTATGGCTACACCTTC. The J gene is TRBJ1-2, the V gene TRBV20-1; D remains ambiguous. The CDR3 spans 13 residues. From germline, CDR1 is DFQATT and CDR2 SNEGSKA (reference sequence). The germline V and J ends were trimmed by 0 bases and 5 bases, with 10 bases remaining between them.

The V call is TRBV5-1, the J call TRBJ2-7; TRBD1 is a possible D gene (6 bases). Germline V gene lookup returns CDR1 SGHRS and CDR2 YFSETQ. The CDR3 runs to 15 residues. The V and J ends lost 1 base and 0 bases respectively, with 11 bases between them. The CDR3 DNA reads TGCGCCAGCAGCTTGCTCACAGGGAGCTCCTACGAGCAGTACTTC. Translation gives CASSLLTGSSYEQYF.

CDR3 bases: TGTGCCAGCAGCTTATTGGGACAGGGTAAGGATGGGCAGTTCTTC. Protein sequence: CASSLLGQGKDGQFF. This chain links TRBV7-9 with TRBJ2-1; 9 positions agree with TRBD1. Trimming cost V 2 bases and J 12 bases; bases outside gene matches: 11. This CDR3 has 15 amino acids. Germline CDR1 is SEHNR and CDR2 is FQNEAQ (reference sequence).

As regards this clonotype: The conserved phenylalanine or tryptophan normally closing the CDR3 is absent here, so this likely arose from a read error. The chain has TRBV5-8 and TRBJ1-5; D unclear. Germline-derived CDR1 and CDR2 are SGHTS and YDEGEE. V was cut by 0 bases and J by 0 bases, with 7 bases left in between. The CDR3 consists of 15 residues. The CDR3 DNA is TGTGCCAGCAGCTTGGCGATGGGTAGCAATCAGCCCCAGCATATT. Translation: CASSLAMGSNQPQHI.

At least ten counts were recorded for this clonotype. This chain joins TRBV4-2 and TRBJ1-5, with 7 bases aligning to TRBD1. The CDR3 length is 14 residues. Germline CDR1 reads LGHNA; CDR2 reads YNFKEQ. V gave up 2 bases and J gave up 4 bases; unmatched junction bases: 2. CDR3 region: CASSQPTGNQPQHF. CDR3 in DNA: TGTGCCAGCAGCCAACCGACAGGGAATCAGCCCCAGCATTTT.

CDR3 in DNA: TGTGCCAGCTCCCGTCCGGAGCAGTACTTC. This encodes CASSRPEQYF. This sequence joins TRBV6-1 and TRBJ2-7; no clear D gene. Trimming shortened V by 8 bases and J by 7 bases, and 9 bases separated the two germline ends. The CDR3 sequence is 10 residues long. Germline CDR1 and CDR2: MNHNS and SASEGT.

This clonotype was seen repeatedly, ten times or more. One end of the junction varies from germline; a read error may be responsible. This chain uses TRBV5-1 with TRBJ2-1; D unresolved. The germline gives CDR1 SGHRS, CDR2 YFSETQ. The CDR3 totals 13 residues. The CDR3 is CASSLGLANEQFF. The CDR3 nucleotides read TGTGCCAGCAGCTTAGGTTTGGCGAATGAGCAGTTCTTC.

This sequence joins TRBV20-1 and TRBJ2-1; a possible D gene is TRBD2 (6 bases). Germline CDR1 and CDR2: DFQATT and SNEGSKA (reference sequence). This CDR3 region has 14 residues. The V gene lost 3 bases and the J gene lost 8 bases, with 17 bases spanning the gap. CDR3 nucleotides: TGCAGTGCTAGTGTTTGGCGGGGTGACGATGAGCAGTTCTTC. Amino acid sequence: CSASVWRGDDEQFF.

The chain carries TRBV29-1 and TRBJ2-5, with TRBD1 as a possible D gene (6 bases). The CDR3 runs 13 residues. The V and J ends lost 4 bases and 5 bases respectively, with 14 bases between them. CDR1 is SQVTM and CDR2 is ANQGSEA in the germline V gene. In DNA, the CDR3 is TGCAGCGTTGGGAGAACAGGGCGGGAGACCCAGTACTTC. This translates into CSVGRTGRETQYF.

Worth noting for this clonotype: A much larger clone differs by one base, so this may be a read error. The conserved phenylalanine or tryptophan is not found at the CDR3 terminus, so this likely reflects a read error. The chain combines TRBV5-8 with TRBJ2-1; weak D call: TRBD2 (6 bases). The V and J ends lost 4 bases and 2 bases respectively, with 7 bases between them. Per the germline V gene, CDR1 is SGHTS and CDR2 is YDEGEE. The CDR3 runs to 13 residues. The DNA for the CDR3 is TGTGCCAGCAGCGGGACTGCCTACAATGAGCAGTTCCTC. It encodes CASSGTAYNEQFL.

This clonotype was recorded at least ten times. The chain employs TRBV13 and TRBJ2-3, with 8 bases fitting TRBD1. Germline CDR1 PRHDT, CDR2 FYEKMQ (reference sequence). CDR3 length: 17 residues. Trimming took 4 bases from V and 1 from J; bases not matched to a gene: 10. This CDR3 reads CASSSPKDREGTDTQYF. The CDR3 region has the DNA TGTGCCAGCAGCTCGCCGAAGGACAGGGAGGGCACAGATACGCAGTATTTT.

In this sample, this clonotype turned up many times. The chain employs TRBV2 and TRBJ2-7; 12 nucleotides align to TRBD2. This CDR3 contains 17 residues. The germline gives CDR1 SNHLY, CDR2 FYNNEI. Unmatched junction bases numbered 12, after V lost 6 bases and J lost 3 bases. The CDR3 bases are TGTGCCAGCAGCCCCCGACTGCTGACTAGCGGGAGCTACGAGCAGTACTTC. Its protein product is CASSPRLLTSGSYEQYF.

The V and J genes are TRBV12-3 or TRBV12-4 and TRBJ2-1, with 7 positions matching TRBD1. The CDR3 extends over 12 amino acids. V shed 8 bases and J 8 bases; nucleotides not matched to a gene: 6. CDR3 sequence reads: CASGHRGDEQFF. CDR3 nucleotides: TGTGCCAGCGGTCACAGGGGAGATGAGCAGTTCTTC.

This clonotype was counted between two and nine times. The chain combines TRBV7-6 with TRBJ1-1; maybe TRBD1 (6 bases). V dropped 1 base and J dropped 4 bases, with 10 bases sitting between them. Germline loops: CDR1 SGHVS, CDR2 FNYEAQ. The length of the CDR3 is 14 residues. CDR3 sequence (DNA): TGTGCCAGCAGCTTAGGACAGGCGCCCACTGAAGCTTTCTTT. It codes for CASSLGQAPTEAFF.

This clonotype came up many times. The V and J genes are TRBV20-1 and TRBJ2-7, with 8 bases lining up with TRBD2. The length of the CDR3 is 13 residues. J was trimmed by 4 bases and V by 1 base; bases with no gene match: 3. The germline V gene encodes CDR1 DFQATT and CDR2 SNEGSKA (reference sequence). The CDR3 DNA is TGCAGTGCTAGAGGACTAGCGAGGTACGAGCAGTACTTC. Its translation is CSARGLARYEQYF.

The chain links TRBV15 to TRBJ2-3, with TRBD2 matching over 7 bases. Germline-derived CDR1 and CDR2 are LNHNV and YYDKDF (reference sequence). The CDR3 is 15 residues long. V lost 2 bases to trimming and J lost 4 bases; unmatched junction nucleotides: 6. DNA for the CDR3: TGTGCCACCAGCAGAAACAGACTAGCATCAGATACGCAGTATTTT. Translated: CATSRNRLASDTQYF.

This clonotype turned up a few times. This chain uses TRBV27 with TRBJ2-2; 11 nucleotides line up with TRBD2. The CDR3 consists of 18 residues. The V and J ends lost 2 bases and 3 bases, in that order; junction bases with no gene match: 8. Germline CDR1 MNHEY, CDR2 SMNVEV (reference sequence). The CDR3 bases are TGTGCCAGCAGTTTACTGCTAGCGGGGGGTCCTTACACCGGGGAGCTGTTTTTT. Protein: CASSLLLAGGPYTGELFF.

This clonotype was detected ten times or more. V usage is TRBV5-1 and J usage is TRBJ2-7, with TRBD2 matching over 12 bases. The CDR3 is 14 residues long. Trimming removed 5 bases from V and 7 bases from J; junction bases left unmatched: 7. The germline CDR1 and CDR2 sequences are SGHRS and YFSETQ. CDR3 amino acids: CASRKLAGGQEQYF. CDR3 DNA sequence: TGCGCCAGCAGGAAGCTAGCGGGGGGGCAGGAGCAGTACTTC. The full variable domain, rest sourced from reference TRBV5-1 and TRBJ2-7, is KAGVTQTPRYLIKTRGQQVTLSCSPISGHRSVSWYQQTPGQGLQFLFEYFSETQRNKGNFPGRFSGRQFSNSRSEMNVSTLELGDSALYLCASRKLAGGQEQYFGPGTRLTVT.

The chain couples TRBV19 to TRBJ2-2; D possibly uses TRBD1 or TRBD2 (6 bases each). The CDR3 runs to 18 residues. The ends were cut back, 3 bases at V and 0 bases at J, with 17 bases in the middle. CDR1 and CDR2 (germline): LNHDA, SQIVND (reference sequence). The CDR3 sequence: CASSIHLRGHANTGELFF. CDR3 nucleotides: TGTGCCAGTAGTATCCACCTCCGGGGGCACGCGAACACCGGGGAGCTGTTTTTT.

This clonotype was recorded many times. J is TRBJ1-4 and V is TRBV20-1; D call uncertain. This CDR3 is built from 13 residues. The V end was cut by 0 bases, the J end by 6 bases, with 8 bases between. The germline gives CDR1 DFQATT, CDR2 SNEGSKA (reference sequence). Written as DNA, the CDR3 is TGCAGTGCTAGAGATAGCGGATATGAAAAACTGTTTTTT. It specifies CSARDSGYEKLFF.

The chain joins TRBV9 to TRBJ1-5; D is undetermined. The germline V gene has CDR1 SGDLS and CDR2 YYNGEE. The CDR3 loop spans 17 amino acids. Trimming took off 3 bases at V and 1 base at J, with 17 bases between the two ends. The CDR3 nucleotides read TGTGCCAGCAGCGCAGAGCGGGAGACCGTGAGCAATCAGCCCCAGCATTTT. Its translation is CASSAERETVSNQPQHF.

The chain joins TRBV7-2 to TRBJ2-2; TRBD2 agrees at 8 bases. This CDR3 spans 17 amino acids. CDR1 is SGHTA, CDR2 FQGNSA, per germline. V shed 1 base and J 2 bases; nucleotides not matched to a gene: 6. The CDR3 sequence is CASSLVGSGGNTGELFF. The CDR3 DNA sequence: TGTGCCAGCAGCTTAGTGGGGAGCGGGGGAAACACCGGGGAGCTGTTTTTT.

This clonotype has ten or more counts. CDR3 DNA: TGTGCCAGCAGCTTAGCGGGCAGGGGGAAAAACGAGCAGTACTTC. Its protein is CASSLAGRGKNEQYF. The chain carries TRBV7-2 and TRBJ2-7; 7 bases are shared with TRBD1. Germline CDR1 and CDR2: SGHTA and FQGNSA. The CDR3 has 15 amino acids. V lost 0 bases to trimming and J lost 5 bases; unmatched junction nucleotides: 7. The variable domain in full, with the rest retrieved from reference TRBV7-2 and TRBJ2-7, is GAGVSQSPSNKVTEKGKDVELRCDPISGHTALYWYRQSLGQGLEFLIYFQGNSAPDKSGLPSDRFSAERTGGSVSTLTIQRTQQEDSAVYLCASSLAGRGKNEQYFGPGTRLTVT.

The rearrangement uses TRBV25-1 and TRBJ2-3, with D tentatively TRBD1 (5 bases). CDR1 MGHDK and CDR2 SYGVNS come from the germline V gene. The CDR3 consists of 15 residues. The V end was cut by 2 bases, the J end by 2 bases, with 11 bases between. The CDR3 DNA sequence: TGTGCCAGCAGTGAAACTACACAGGTCACAGATACGCAGTATTTT. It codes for CASSETTQVTDTQYF.